These T cell receptor beta chains were read from a single sample in a study of CXCR3-negative and CXCR3-positive naive CD8 T cells. TCRdb reworked the 5' RACE reads into one entry per CDR3 protein, no DNA. The sample yields 110,000 or so distinct CDR3 sequences, of which the top ten take up approximately 0.4%. Sequencing input: naive CXCR3+ CD8+ T cells from blood. Every receptor here comes from a human donor in good health. Some clones in this sample may be carry-over from other donors' samples. Each CDR3 is given with its conserved first and last residue. The order of the fields is V gene, J gene, CDR3 protein.

TRBV29-1	TRBJ1-2	CSVGLELGIGGYTF
TRBV14	TRBJ2-2	CASSQAYTGELFF
TRBV5-1	TRBJ1-1	CASSLGQGVRTNTEAFF
TRBV5-1	TRBJ1-1	CASSFKDVQGNTEAFF
TRBV29-1	TRBJ2-1	CSVGSRSSYNEQFF
TRBV7-3	TRBJ2-1	CASRPDRDPKNEQFF
TRBV28	TRBJ2-7	CASSIPTSYEQYF
TRBV29-1	TRBJ1-2	CSVESVWRGYTF
TRBV10-3	TRBJ2-7	CAIRAGGLVTEQYF
TRBV14	TRBJ2-7	CASSREDRGPAYEQYF
TRBV6-2/TRBV6-3	TRBJ1-5	CATRHLSNQPQHF
TRBV28	TRBJ1-2	CASRLDRGFYGYTF